Shown below are 15 T cell receptor beta chains from a single sample sequenced in a study of OX40 agonist ivuxolimab in advanced cancers. This table comes from immunoSEQ multiplex PCR, and its TCRdb copy is limited to in-frame clones, with some not included. The repertoire holds several thousand clones, with about 88% as singletons. Sequencing was performed on CD4+ or CD8+ T cells sorted from blood, taken in a trial of the OX40 agonist ivuxolimab. The receptors originated from an adult with an advanced solid tumor such as melanoma, head and neck, liver or kidney cancer.

The chain joins TRBV28 to TRBJ1-1; D unclear. The CDR3 contains 12 residues. Germline V lookup: CDR1 MDHEN, CDR2 SYDVKM. The V end was cut by 2 bases, the J end by 8 bases, with 9 bases between. CDR3 loop: CASSLGEPEAFF. Written as DNA, the CDR3 is TGTGCCAGCAGTTTAGGGGAACCCGAAGCTTTCTTT.

V is TRBV6-1 and J is TRBJ1-1, with D perhaps TRBD1 (6 bases). The length of the CDR3 is 14 residues. Per germline, CDR1 MNHNS and CDR2 SASEGT. V was shortened by 6 bases and J by 1 base, with 12 bases between the two germline ends. The CDR3 sequence: CASRDRVTNTEAFF. The CDR3 DNA follows: TGTGCCAGCAGGGACAGAGTAACGAACACTGAAGCTTTCTTT.

The V and J genes are TRBV11-2 and TRBJ2-5, with 9 bases identical to TRBD2. The V gene end was trimmed by 5 bases and the J gene end by 7 bases; junction bases not matched to a gene: 11. The CDR3 loop spans 15 amino acids. Germline CDR1 and CDR2: SGHAT and FQNNGV. CDR3 in amino acids: CASSALTSGRWTQYF. The CDR3 region has the DNA TGTGCCAGCAGCGCCCTGACTAGCGGACGGTGGACCCAGTACTTC.

The gene calls are TRBV27 and TRBJ1-1, with D unclear. The germline CDR1 and CDR2 sequences are MNHEY and SMNVEV (reference sequence). Trimming removed 0 bases from V and 7 bases from J, with 9 bases in between. This CDR3 region has 13 residues. The CDR3 loop reads CASSLSRSREAFF. The CDR3 region has the DNA TGTGCCAGCAGTTTATCGAGGTCACGTGAAGCTTTCTTT.

The rearrangement uses TRBV9 and TRBJ1-2, with 7 nucleotides matching TRBD1. There are 15 residues in the CDR3. Germline V lookup: CDR1 SGDLS, CDR2 YYNGEE. V was clipped by 3 bases and J by 4 bases; unmatched bases: 9. As DNA, the CDR3 is TGTGCCAGCAGCGCCAGGACAGGATTCGGCTATGGCTACACCTTC. Translating gives CASSARTGFGYGYTF.

The chain carries TRBV10-3 and TRBJ1-2; the match to TRBD1 covers 9 bases. The CDR3 sequence is 14 residues long. The V and J ends lost 10 bases and 4 bases, in that order; junction bases with no gene match: 10. The germline V gene has CDR1 ENHRY and CDR2 SYGVKD. The CDR3 spells CATLSGTGLYGYTF. The CDR3 bases are TGTGCCACCCTGAGTGGGACAGGGCTCTATGGCTACACCTTC.

The CDR3 loop reads CASSYFGGPVVEQYF. The CDR3 nucleotides read TGTGCCAGCAGTTATTTTGGGGGTCCGGTTGTAGAGCAGTACTTC. This chain uses TRBV6-9 with TRBJ2-7; D is possibly TRBD1 or TRBD2 (5 bases each). V was shortened by 1 base and J by 7 bases, with 17 bases between the two germline ends. Germline V gene sequence: CDR1 MNHGY, CDR2 SVAAGI. The CDR3 runs to 15 residues.

The V call is TRBV4-3, the J call TRBJ2-6; tentatively, D is TRBD2 (6 bases). Germline CDR1 reads LGHNA; CDR2 reads YSLEER. This CDR3 has 18 residues. V was trimmed by 1 base and J by 0 bases, leaving 13 bases between them. CDR3 DNA: TGCGCCAGCAGCCAAGTCGGGGGTCCCTCCTCTGGGGCCAACGTCCTGACTTTC. Its translation: CASSQVGGPSSGANVLTF.

The V and J genes are TRBV5-5 and TRBJ1-1, with D maybe TRBD1 (6 bases). V was shortened by 1 base and J by 3 bases, with 10 bases between the two germline ends. The CDR3 has 14 amino acids. CDR1 and CDR2 from the germline V gene are SGHKS and YYEKEE (reference sequence). CDR3 amino acids: CASSLSGGHTEAFF. As DNA, the CDR3 is TGTGCCAGCAGCTTGAGCGGGGGGCACACTGAAGCTTTCTTT.

V is TRBV7-2 and J is TRBJ2-7; 11 bases align to TRBD2. Germline V gene sequence: CDR1 SGHTA, CDR2 FQGNSA. The V gene end was trimmed by 5 bases and the J gene end by 0 bases; junction bases not matched to a gene: 6. The CDR3 length is 16 residues. The CDR3 sequence: CASSPRTSGRSYEQYF. CDR3 in DNA: TGTGCCAGCAGCCCCCGGACTAGCGGGCGCTCCTACGAGCAGTACTTC.

This chain links TRBV27 with TRBJ1-4, with 7 nucleotides matching TRBD1. CDR1 is MNHEY, CDR2 SMNVEV, per germline (reference sequence). This CDR3 spans 15 amino acids. The V gene end was trimmed by 3 bases and the J gene end by 6 bases; junction bases not matched to a gene: 7. CDR3: CASSLGQGGYEKLFF. The CDR3, as DNA: TGTGCCAGCAGTTTGGGGCAGGGGGGGTATGAAAAACTGTTTTTT.

J is TRBJ2-1 and V is TRBV18; tentatively, D is TRBD2 (5 bases). CDR1 and CDR2 (germline): KGHSH, LQKENI. CDR3 length equals 15 residues. V shed 2 bases and J shed 8 bases, with 16 bases lying between them. The CDR3 region is CASSPGGGSGDEQFF. In nucleotides, the CDR3 is TGTGCCAGCTCACCAGGCGGCGGAAGCGGAGATGAGCAGTTCTTC.

This clone was detected only once. This sequence joins TRBV7-6 and TRBJ2-3, with TRBD1 as a possible D gene (6 bases). Germline CDR1 SGHVS, CDR2 FNYEAQ. Deletions cut 0 bases from V and 2 bases from J, with 15 bases between. The CDR3 has 17 amino acids. The CDR3 loop reads CASSLASTGGFTDTQYF. DNA of the CDR3: TGTGCCAGCAGCTTAGCGTCGACAGGCGGATTCACAGATACGCAGTATTTT.

The chain couples TRBV5-6 to TRBJ2-3; 7 bases agree with TRBD2. The CDR3 consists of 15 residues. From germline, CDR1 is SGHDT and CDR2 YYEEEE. V dropped 2 bases and J dropped 9; count of bases not matched to a gene: 12. The CDR3 is CASSFLGEGQRTQYF. The CDR3 nucleotides read TGTGCCAGCAGCTTTTTAGGGGAGGGCCAGCGGACGCAGTATTTT.

This clone was recorded once. The chain is built from TRBV6-5 and TRBJ1-1, with no clear D. Trimming took off 5 bases at V and 5 bases at J, with 15 bases between the two ends. This CDR3 region has 14 residues. CDR1 MNHEY and CDR2 SVGAGI come from the germline V gene. Here the CDR3 reads CASSPDIPGTEAFF. The CDR3 DNA is TGTGCCAGCAGTCCCGACATCCCGGGGACTGAAGCTTTCTTT.